This T cell receptor beta chain was sequenced during a study of blood T cell repertoires in COVID-19. How the authors handled the data: Scientists estimated how many nucleated cells there were by amplifying reference gene primers. Clones were read by immunoSEQ multiplex PCR, and TCRdb kept only the in-frame ones, dropping some. Clonal size and the V and J genes are those of that table, whereas D and trimming came from the DNA. The sample has about 670,000 clones; 70% to 90% are singletons. The TCR comes from a woman under 30 with acute or convalescent COVID-19. Sequenced material: peripheral blood.

The CDR3 DNA sequence: TGCGCCAGCAGCTATACAGGGGGCGCAGATACGCAGTATTTT. Its protein is CASSYTGGADTQYF. The J gene is TRBJ2-3, the V gene TRBV5-1; 9 nucleotides line up with TRBD1. There are 14 residues in the CDR3. CDR1 SGHRS and CDR2 YFSETQ come from the germline V gene. V trimming: 3 bases; J trimming: 4 bases; junction bases outside the gene matches: 3.